This passage covers 12 T cell receptor beta chains from one sample sequenced in a study of blood T cell repertoires in COVID-19 (TCRdb year 2020). Library method: the immunoSEQ multiplex PCR assay. The table was pulled from immuneACCESS by TCRdb, which kept in-frame rearrangements only. Such tables lose some clones; where checked, under half of the loss comes from unresolved V genes, and the rest has no known cause. This sample comprises tens of thousands of clones, about 92% of them detected only once. The ten largest account for about 2% of the sample. Sample: peripheral blood. The receptors here all came from a man aged 45-60 years with acute or convalescent COVID-19.

J is TRBJ2-3 and V is TRBV3-1 (or the pseudogene TRBV3-2); 11 bases fit TRBD2. CDR1 and CDR2 from the germline V gene are LGHDT and YNNKEL (reference sequence). The trim removed 4 bases at V and 4 bases at J, leaving 7 bases unmatched. The CDR3 consists of 16 residues. CDR3 in amino acids: CASSPVAGGRADTQYF. The CDR3 DNA sequence: TGTGCCAGCAGCCCAGTAGCGGGAGGGAGGGCAGATACGCAGTATTTT.

The chain employs TRBV19 and TRBJ1-5; TRBD1 might be the D (5 bases). CDR1 is LNHDA and CDR2 is SQIVND in the germline V gene (reference sequence). This CDR3 contains 13 residues. V lost 4 bases and J 5 bases, leaving 9 bases between the germline ends. The CDR3 reads CASSKGRDQPQHF. In DNA form, the CDR3 reads TGTGCCAGTAGTAAGGGGAGGGATCAGCCCCAGCATTTT.

The V and J genes are TRBV6-5 and TRBJ1-2; D unresolved. The CDR3 length is 13 residues. The germline V and J ends were trimmed by 7 bases and 0 bases, with 9 bases remaining between them. CDR1 MNHEY and CDR2 SVGAGI come from the germline V gene. CDR3 residues: CASNGGANYGYTF. The CDR3 DNA reads TGTGCCAGCAATGGAGGAGCTAACTATGGCTACACCTTC.

The chain links TRBV4-1 to TRBJ2-3; 8 positions match TRBD2. The CDR3 loop spans 13 amino acids. The germline V gene has CDR1 MGHRA and CDR2 YSYEKL. The trim removed 8 bases at V and 2 bases at J, leaving 3 bases unmatched. CDR3 coding DNA: TGCGCCAGCCGGGAGGGACCCACAGATACGCAGTATTTT. Protein: CASREGPTDTQYF.

The chain carries TRBV7-2 and TRBJ1-6; D perhaps matches TRBD1 (5 bases). Trimming took 7 bases from V and 7 from J, leaving 20 bases between them. The germline gives CDR1 SGHTA, CDR2 FQGNSA. There are 16 residues in the CDR3. The DNA for the CDR3 is TGTGCCAGCATCCTAGCGGGCGGGGCCCGGAATTCACCCCTCCACTTT. Amino acids: CASILAGGARNSPLHF.

J is TRBJ2-1 and V is TRBV5-5, with D unresolved. The germline V and J ends were trimmed by 0 bases and 2 bases, with 12 bases remaining between them. Germline values: CDR1 SGHKS, CDR2 YYEKEE (reference sequence). The length of the CDR3 is 16 residues. The CDR3 DNA is TGTGCCAGCAGCTTGGGTGAACTACCTACCTACAATGAGCAGTTCTTC. It is translated as CASSLGELPTYNEQFF. The full variable domain, its missing parts supplied by reference TRBV5-5 and TRBJ2-1, is DAGVTQSPTHLIKTRGQQVTLRCSPISGHKSVSWYQQVLGQGPQFIFQYYEKEERGRGNFPDRFSARQFPNYSSELNVNALLLGDSALYLCASSLGELPTYNEQFFGPGTRLTVL.

The rearrangement uses TRBV11-2 and TRBJ2-7; 8 bases are a match to TRBD1. Germline CDR1 is SGHAT and CDR2 is FQNNGV. The junction had 4 bases not matched to a gene; V was cut back by 3 bases and J by 6 bases. The CDR3 extends over 13 amino acids. This CDR3 is CASSLDREIEQYV. In DNA form, the CDR3 reads TGTGCCAGCAGCTTGGACAGGGAGATCGAGCAGTACGTC.

The chain uses TRBV5-1 and TRBJ2-2; 7 bases match TRBD2. The CDR3 sequence is 15 residues long. V gave up 4 bases and J gave up 0 bases; unmatched junction bases: 3. Germline V gene data show CDR1 as SGHRS and CDR2 as YFSETQ. In nucleotides, the CDR3 is TGCGCCAGCAGCCCCCGGGGGGCGAACACCGGGGAGCTGTTTTTT. Amino acid sequence: CASSPRGANTGELFF.

V and J are TRBV5-6 and TRBJ1-2; TRBD1 might be the D (5 bases). Trimming removed 3 bases from V and 0 bases from J, with 18 bases in between. The CDR3 is made up of 17 amino acids. CDR1 is SGHDT and CDR2 is YYEEEE in the germline V gene. In DNA form, the CDR3 reads TGTGCCAGCAGCTCTCGACATTCGGGGGGATCTAACTATGGCTACACCTTC. This encodes CASSSRHSGGSNYGYTF.

This clone was observed a handful of times. The V and J genes are TRBV5-1 and TRBJ1-1; possibly TRBD1 for D (6 bases). The CDR3 covers 17 residues. The germline V gene encodes CDR1 SGHRS and CDR2 YFSETQ. Trimming left V 1 base short and J 3 bases short, with 19 bases between. The CDR3 DNA sequence: TGCGCCAGCAGCTTGTTAGTAGCGGGGGCAGAGCACACTGAAGCTTTCTTT. Translating it yields CASSLLVAGAEHTEAFF.

The J gene is TRBJ1-5, the V gene TRBV18; maybe TRBD1 (6 bases). Germline V gene lookup returns CDR1 KGHSH and CDR2 LQKENI. Trimming took 4 bases from V and 3 from J, leaving 7 bases between them. The CDR3 totals 13 residues. As DNA, the CDR3 is TGTGCCAGCTCACAGGGGGACAATCAGCCCCAGCATTTT. As protein: CASSQGDNQPQHF.

J is TRBJ1-1 and V is TRBV29-1; D unclear. The CDR3 is 11 amino acids. The germline V and J ends were trimmed by 6 bases and 3 bases, with 8 bases remaining between them. Per the germline V gene, CDR1 is SQVTM and CDR2 is ANQGSEA. The CDR3 DNA reads TGCAGCGTGCACGGGTACACTGAAGCTTTCTTT. The encoded protein is CSVHGYTEAFF.